One sample yielded the 9 T cell receptor beta chains listed below, sequenced in a study of T-cell reconstitution after alpha-beta-depleted transplantation in children. A TCRbeta library incorporating unique molecular identifiers was prepared. TCRdb re-derived calls from the PCR reads in MiXCR, one entry per CDR3 protein. Altogether hundreds of thousands of distinct CDR3 sequences are present, about 9.5% being singletons, with the ten largest covering about 6%. This material consisted of PBMCs from the stem cell graft donor, taken from the stem cell graft. These receptors all stem from a human donor who donated a stem cell graft to a child with acute lymphoblastic leukemia.

There are a few counts of this clonotype. This sequence joins TRBV5-8 and TRBJ2-3, with 10 bases lining up with TRBD1. V shed 5 bases, J shed 4 bases, and the junction held 4 bases outside the gene matches. The germline V gene has CDR1 SGHTS and CDR2 YDEGEE. This CDR3 spans 14 amino acids. CDR3 sequence: CASRGGQGADTQYF. CDR3 nucleotide sequence: TGTGCCAGCAGGGGCGGACAGGGGGCAGATACGCAGTATTTT.

This chain links TRBV10-3 with TRBJ2-7; 11 bases are a match to TRBD1. CDR1 ENHRY and CDR2 SYGVKD come from the germline V gene. The CDR3 consists of 14 residues. V lost 7 bases, J lost 6 bases, and 8 bases stayed unmatched. For the CDR3, the DNA is TGTGCCATCAAGGGACAGGGGGTGACCTTCGAGCAGTACTTC. The encoded protein is CAIKGQGVTFEQYF.

The CDR3 DNA follows: TGCGCCAGCAGCCTACAGGGTTTGGGGGGGAACACTGAAGCTTTCTTT. The encoded protein is CASSLQGLGGNTEAFF. The chain joins TRBV4-1 to TRBJ1-1, with D possibly being TRBD1 (6 bases). The germline V gene encodes CDR1 MGHRA and CDR2 YSYEKL. V lost 4 bases, J lost 1 base, and 16 bases lay in between. The CDR3 has 16 amino acids.

The genes are TRBV2 and TRBJ1-5; no definite D call. Germline CDR1 and CDR2: SNHLY and FYNNEI. The CDR3 consists of 15 residues. Trimming took 2 bases from V and 5 from J, leaving 13 bases between them. Written as DNA, the CDR3 is TGTGCCAGCAGTGAAAGTGTGCCTGTCTATCAGCCCCAGCATTTT. The encoded protein is CASSESVPVYQPQHF.

The J gene is TRBJ2-3, the V gene TRBV7-8, with a tentative D call TRBD1 (5 bases). The CDR3 sequence is 14 residues long. Germline values: CDR1 SGHVS, CDR2 FQNEAQ. V was shortened by 5 bases and J by 4 bases, with 13 bases between the two germline ends. CDR3 in DNA: TGTGCCAGCAGCAACAGGATTAAGGCAGATACGCAGTATTTT. Amino acid sequence: CASSNRIKADTQYF.

V is TRBV4-2 and J is TRBJ2-7; weak D call: TRBD1 (5 bases). The CDR3 contains 17 residues. Germline CDR1 is LGHNA and CDR2 is YNFKEQ. Trimming cost V 0 bases and J 3 bases, with 18 bases left between them. Here the CDR3 DNA reads TGTGCCAGCAGCCAAGATGTTGCAACTCAGGGCTTCTACGAGCAGTACTTC. Translating it yields CASSQDVATQGFYEQYF.

At least ten counts were recorded for this clonotype. V and J are TRBV12-3 or TRBV12-4 and TRBJ1-5; D is ambiguous. Trimming pared 2 bases from V and 0 bases from J, leaving 8 bases between. The CDR3 runs 15 residues. The CDR3 is CASSLRAHSNQPQHF. CDR3 coding DNA: TGTGCCAGCAGTTTAAGGGCGCATAGCAATCAGCCCCAGCATTTT.

The chain recombines TRBV18 with TRBJ2-3, with a weak D call TRBD2 (6 bases). CDR3 size: 14 residues. The ends were cut back, 0 bases at V and 3 bases at J, with 7 bases in the middle. In germline, CDR1 is KGHSH, CDR2 LQKENI. CDR3 sequence: CASSPPEGTDTQYF. CDR3 nucleotides: TGTGCCAGCTCACCACCGGAGGGAACAGATACGCAGTATTTT.

This clonotype was seen a handful of times. The chain recombines TRBV20-1 with TRBJ2-2, with no clear D. In germline, CDR1 is DFQATT, CDR2 SNEGSKA (reference sequence). Trimming shortened V by 5 bases and J by 5 bases, and 9 bases separated the two germline ends. CDR3 size: 12 residues. Here the CDR3 DNA reads TGCAGTGCTCCCGCCGGGACCGGGGAGCTGTTTTTT. Protein product: CSAPAGTGELFF.